Reported below is one T cell receptor (beta chain). This specimen belongs to a study of shared clonotypes between healthy human individuals. The V end was cut by 6 bases, the J end by 0 bases, with 6 bases between. The V gene's germline CDR1 is MNHEY and CDR2 SVGAGI. The CDR3 runs to 13 residues. The data were produced by immunoSEQ multiplex PCR, yet TCRdb's version contains in-frame clones alone and is incomplete. Counted here are 1.4 million or so clones, about 98.5% occurring once; the ten biggest clones make up about 0.34%. The rearrangement uses TRBV6-5 and TRBJ2-4, with a weak D call TRBD1 (5 bases). Sequenced sample: naive CD4+ T cells sorted from blood. Subset given: CD45RA+ positively selected. The receptor was derived from a man aged 25-40 years in good health. Here the CDR3 DNA reads TGTGCCAGCAGGGACACAGCCAAAAACATTCAGTACTTC. Protein: CASRDTAKNIQYF.